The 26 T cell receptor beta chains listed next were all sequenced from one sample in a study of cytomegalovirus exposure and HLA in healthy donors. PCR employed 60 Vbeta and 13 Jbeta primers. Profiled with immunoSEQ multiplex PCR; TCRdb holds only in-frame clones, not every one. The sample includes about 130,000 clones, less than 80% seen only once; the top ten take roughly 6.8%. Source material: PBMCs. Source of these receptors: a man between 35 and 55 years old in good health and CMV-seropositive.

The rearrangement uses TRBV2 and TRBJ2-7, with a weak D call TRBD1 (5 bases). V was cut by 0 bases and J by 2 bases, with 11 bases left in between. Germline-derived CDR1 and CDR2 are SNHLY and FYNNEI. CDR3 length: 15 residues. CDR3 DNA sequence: TGTGCCAGCAGTGAAGCCCCAGGGAATGCCTACGAGCAGTACTTC. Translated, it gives CASSEAPGNAYEQYF.

CDR3 sequence reads: CASSEAGRSPAQYF. The CDR3 coding sequence is TGTGCCAGCAGTGAAGCAGGCAGGTCACCCGCGCAGTACTTC. The V gene is TRBV2, the J gene TRBJ2-7, with D hard to call. Per germline, CDR1 SNHLY and CDR2 FYNNEI. This CDR3 has 14 amino acids. V gave up 0 bases and J gave up 9 bases, with 15 bases separating them.

CDR3 nucleotides: TGCGCCAGCAGCACTATTCCACAGGGCGGTAGGGGCTACACCTTC. Translation: CASSTIPQGGRGYTF. The chain has TRBV5-1 and TRBJ1-2; D is possibly TRBD1 (6 bases). Trimming pared 4 bases from V and 8 bases from J, leaving 21 bases between. From germline, CDR1 is SGHRS and CDR2 YFSETQ. The CDR3 consists of 15 residues.

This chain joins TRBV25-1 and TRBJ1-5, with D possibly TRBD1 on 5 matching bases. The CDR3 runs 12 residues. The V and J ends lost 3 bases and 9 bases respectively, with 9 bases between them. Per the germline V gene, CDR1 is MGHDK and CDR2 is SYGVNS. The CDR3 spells CASSEPGGPQHF. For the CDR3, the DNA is TGTGCCAGCAGTGAGCCGGGGGGGCCCCAGCATTTT.

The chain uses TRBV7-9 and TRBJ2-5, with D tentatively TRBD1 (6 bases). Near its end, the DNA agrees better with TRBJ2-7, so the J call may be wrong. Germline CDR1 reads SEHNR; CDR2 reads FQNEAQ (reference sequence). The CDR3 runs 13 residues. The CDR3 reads CASSYGQPYEQYF. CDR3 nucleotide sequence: TGTGCCAGCAGCTACGGACAGCCCTACGAGCAGTACTTC.

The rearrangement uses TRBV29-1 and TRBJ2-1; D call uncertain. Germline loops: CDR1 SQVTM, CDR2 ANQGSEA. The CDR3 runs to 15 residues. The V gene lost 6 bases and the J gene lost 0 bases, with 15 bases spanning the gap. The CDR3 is CSVLGAPSSYNEQFF. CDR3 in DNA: TGCAGCGTCCTCGGAGCGCCGAGCTCCTACAATGAGCAGTTCTTC.

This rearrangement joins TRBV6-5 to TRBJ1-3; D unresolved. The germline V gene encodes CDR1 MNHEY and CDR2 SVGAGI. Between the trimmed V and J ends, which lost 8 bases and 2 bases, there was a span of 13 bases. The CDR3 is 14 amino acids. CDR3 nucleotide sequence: TGTGCCAGCTCCCGAGGGCAGGCTGGAAACACCATATATTTT. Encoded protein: CASSRGQAGNTIYF.

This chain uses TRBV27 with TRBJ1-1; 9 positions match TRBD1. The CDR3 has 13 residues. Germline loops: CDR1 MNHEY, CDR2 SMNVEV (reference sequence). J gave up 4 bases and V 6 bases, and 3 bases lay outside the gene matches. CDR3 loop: CASRTGGVTEAFF. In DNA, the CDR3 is TGTGCCAGCAGGACAGGGGGGGTCACTGAAGCTTTCTTT.

CDR3 DNA: TGCAGCGTTGAAGGACAGGGGGAAGGCTACACCTTC. It is translated as CSVEGQGEGYTF. The J gene is TRBJ1-2, the V gene TRBV29-1; 9 nucleotides align to TRBD1. The CDR3 runs 12 residues. V lost 1 base and J lost 8; bases outside the gene matches: 2. Per germline, CDR1 SQVTM and CDR2 ANQGSEA.

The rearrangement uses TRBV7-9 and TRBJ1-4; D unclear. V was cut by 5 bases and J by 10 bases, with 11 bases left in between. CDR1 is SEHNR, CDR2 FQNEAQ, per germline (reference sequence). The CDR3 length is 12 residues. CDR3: CASSLTRRKLFF. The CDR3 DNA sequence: TGTGCCAGCAGCCTTACGAGGCGAAAACTGTTTTTT.

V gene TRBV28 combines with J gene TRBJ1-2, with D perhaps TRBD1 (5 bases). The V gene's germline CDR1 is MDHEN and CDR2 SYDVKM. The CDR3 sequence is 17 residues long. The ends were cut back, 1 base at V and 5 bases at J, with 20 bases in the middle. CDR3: CASSLFLPGGAGYGYTF. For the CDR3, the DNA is TGTGCCAGCAGTTTATTTCTTCCGGGAGGGGCGGGTTATGGCTACACCTTC.

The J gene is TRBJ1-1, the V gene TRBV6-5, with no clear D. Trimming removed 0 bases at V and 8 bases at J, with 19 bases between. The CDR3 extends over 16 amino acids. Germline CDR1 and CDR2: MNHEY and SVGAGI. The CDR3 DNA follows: TGTGCCAGCAGTTACTCGTCGAGCTACCAACCACTAGAAGCTTTCTTT. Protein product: CASSYSSSYQPLEAFF.

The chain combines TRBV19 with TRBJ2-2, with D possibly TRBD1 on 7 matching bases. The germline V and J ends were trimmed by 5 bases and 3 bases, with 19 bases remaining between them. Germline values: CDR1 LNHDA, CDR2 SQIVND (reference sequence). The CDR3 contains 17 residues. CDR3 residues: CASSPGGRGTDTGELFF. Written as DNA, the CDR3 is TGTGCCAGTAGTCCTGGGGGCAGGGGGACTGACACCGGGGAGCTGTTTTTT.

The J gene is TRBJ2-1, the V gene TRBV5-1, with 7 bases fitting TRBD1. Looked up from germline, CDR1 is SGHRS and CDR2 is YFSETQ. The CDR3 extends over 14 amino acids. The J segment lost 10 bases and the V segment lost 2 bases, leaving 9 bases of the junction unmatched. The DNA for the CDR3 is TGCGCCAGCAGCTTAAGTCAGGGGGTAGGGGAGCAGTTCTTC. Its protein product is CASSLSQGVGEQFF.

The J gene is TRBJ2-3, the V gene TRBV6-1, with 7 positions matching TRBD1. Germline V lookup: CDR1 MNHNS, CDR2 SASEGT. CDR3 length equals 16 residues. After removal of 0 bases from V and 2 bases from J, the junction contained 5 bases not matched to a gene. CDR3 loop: CASSEAYRGPTDTQYF. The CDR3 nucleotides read TGTGCCAGCAGTGAAGCCTACAGGGGTCCCACAGATACGCAGTATTTT.

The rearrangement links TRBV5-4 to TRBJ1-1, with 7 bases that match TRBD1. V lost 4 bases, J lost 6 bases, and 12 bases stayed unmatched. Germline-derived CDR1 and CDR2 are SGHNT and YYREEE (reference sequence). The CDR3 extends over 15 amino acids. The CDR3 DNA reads TGTGCCAGCAGCCAGGACAGGTCGATTTTAGCTGAAGCTTTCTTT. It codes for CASSQDRSILAEAFF.

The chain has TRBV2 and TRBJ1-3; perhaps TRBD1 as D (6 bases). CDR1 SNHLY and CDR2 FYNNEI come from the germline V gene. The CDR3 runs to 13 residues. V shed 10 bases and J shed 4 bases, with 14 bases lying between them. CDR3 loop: CATDGGPGNTIYF. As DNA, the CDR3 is TGTGCCACCGACGGGGGGCCCGGAAACACCATATATTTT.

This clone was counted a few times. CDR3 residues: CASSSYGRGRSPDTQYF. The CDR3 DNA sequence: TGTGCCAGCAGTTCCTACGGTCGCGGGAGGAGCCCAGATACGCAGTATTTT. The chain joins TRBV27 to TRBJ2-3, with 8 bases lining up with TRBD2. The V gene end was trimmed by 4 bases and the J gene end by 4 bases; junction bases not matched to a gene: 13. CDR3 length: 17 amino acids. Per the germline V gene, CDR1 is MNHEY and CDR2 is SMNVEV (reference sequence).

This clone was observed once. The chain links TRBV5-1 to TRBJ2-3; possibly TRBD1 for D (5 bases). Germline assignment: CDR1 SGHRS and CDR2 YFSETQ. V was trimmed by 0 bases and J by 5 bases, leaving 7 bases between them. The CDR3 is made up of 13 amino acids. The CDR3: CASSLVGQDTQYF. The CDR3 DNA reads TGCGCCAGCAGCTTGGTGGGGCAAGATACGCAGTATTTT.

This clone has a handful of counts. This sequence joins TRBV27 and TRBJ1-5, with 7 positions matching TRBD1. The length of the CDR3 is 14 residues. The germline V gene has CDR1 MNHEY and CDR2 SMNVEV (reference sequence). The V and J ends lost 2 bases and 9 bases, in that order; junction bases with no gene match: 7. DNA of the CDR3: TGTGCCAGCAGTTTACGGGACAGATTGGGGCCCCAGCATTTT. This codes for CASSLRDRLGPQHF.

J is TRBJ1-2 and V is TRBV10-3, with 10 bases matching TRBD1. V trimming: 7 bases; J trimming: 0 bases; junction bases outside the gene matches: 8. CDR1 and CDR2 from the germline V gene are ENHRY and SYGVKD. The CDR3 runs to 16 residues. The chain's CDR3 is CAINGGTGVSNYGYTF. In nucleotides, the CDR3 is TGTGCCATCAACGGAGGGACAGGGGTTTCTAACTATGGCTACACCTTC.

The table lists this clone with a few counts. The CDR3 DNA reads TGTGCCAGCACCTTGAACACTGAAGCTTTCTTT. This codes for CASTLNTEAFF. This chain joins TRBV28 and TRBJ1-1; D unresolved. Germline loops: CDR1 MDHEN, CDR2 SYDVKM. The CDR3 runs to 11 residues. The V and J ends lost 7 bases and 0 bases respectively, with 3 bases between them.

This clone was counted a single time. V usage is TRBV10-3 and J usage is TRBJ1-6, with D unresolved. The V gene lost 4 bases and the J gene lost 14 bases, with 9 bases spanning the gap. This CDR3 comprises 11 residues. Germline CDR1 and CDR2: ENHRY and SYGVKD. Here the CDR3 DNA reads TGTGCCATCAGTGGAGGGCCTGCCCTCCACTTT. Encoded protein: CAISGGPALHF.

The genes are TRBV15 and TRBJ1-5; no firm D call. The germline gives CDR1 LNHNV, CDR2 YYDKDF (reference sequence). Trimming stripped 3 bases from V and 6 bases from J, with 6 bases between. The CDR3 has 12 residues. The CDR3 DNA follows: TGTGCCACCAGCAGCCTCTTTCAGCCCCAGCATTTT. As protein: CATSSLFQPQHF.

CDR3 protein: CSVEGGRTYNEQFF. CDR3 nucleotide sequence: TGCAGCGTTGAAGGAGGGAGAACCTACAATGAGCAGTTCTTC. V gene TRBV29-1 combines with J gene TRBJ2-1; D might be TRBD2 (5 bases). The ends were cut back, 1 base at V and 2 bases at J, with 9 bases in the middle. The germline V gene encodes CDR1 SQVTM and CDR2 ANQGSEA. The CDR3 spans 14 residues.

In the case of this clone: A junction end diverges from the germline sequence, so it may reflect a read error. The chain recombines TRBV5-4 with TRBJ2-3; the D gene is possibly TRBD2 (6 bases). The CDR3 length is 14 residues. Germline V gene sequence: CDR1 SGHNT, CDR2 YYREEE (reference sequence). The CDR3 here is CASSLDTSTDTQYF. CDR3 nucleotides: TGTGCCAGCAGCTTGGACACTAGCACAGACACGCAGTATTTT.